Below are 5 T cell receptor beta chains sequenced from a single sample in a study of blood T cell repertoires in COVID-19. Some clones are missing from TCRdb's copy, which holds only in-frame ones; the method was immunoSEQ multiplex PCR. The top ten clones hold 2.5% to 3% of a sample with over 120,000 clones, around 79% of them seen once. Sequenced input: PBMCs or T cells enriched from blood (not recorded which). Every receptor here comes from a woman in her fifties or sixties who had recovered from COVID-19.

The chain is built from TRBV19 and TRBJ1-6; D gene uncertain. The CDR3 loop spans 14 amino acids. The V and J ends lost 5 bases and 8 bases respectively, with 13 bases between them. The germline CDR1 and CDR2 sequences are LNHDA and SQIVND (reference sequence). The CDR3 loop reads CASSALLGDSPLHF. Written as DNA, the CDR3 is TGTGCCAGTAGTGCCCTCCTAGGAGATTCACCCCTCCACTTT.

The chain combines TRBV2 with TRBJ1-1; D not resolved. The CDR3 extends over 13 amino acids. V was clipped by 2 bases and J by 3 bases, with 7 bases between them. Germline CDR1 is SNHLY and CDR2 is FYNNEI. The CDR3 spells CASSELADTEAFF. The CDR3 nucleotides are TGTGCCAGCAGTGAATTGGCGGACACTGAAGCTTTCTTT.

This clone was observed a few times. The gene calls are TRBV5-1 and TRBJ1-2; 12 bases line up with TRBD1. Trimming removed 3 bases from V and 6 bases from J; junction bases left unmatched: 3. Germline V gene lookup returns CDR1 SGHRS and CDR2 YFSETQ. The CDR3 covers 14 residues. The chain's CDR3 is CASSWDRGQDGYTF. The CDR3 DNA is TGCGCCAGCAGCTGGGACAGGGGGCAGGATGGCTACACCTTC.

This clone was recorded only once. The V call is TRBV11-3, the J call TRBJ1-1; 8 positions agree with TRBD1. This CDR3 has 14 residues. Germline V lookup: CDR1 SGHNT, CDR2 YENEEA. With V trimmed by 1 base and J by 5 bases, 3 bases remained unmatched. CDR3 protein: CASSLAGGLTEAFF. DNA for the CDR3: TGTGCCAGCAGCTTAGCAGGGGGCCTGACTGAAGCTTTCTTT.

The chain carries TRBV10-3 and TRBJ2-5; 7 nucleotides agree with TRBD2. V shed 8 bases, J shed 3 bases, and the junction held 9 bases outside the gene matches. CDR3 length: 14 amino acids. Germline V gene lookup returns CDR1 ENHRY and CDR2 SYGVKD. The CDR3 DNA reads as TGTGCCATCCGCTCCGCGGGGGTGGAAGAGACCCAGTACTTC. Its protein is CAIRSAGVEETQYF.